The T cell receptor beta chain described here comes from a study of blood T cell repertoires in COVID-19. Germline V gene data show CDR1 as WSHSY and CDR2 as SAAADI. The V gene end was trimmed by 3 bases and the J gene end by 5 bases; junction bases not matched to a gene: 7. The length of the CDR3 is 15 residues. Original processing notes: By means of reference gene primer amplification, nucleated cell counts were estimated. Sequencing was performed with immunoSEQ multiplex PCR; in TCRdb, only in-frame clones are kept and a portion is missing. V and J calls and clone size are those listed in that table; D and trimming were worked out from the DNA. This table has 150,000 to 200,000 clones, about 80% appearing once.

This TCR was sampled from a woman over 75 with acute or convalescent COVID-19. Sequencing used peripheral blood. This rearrangement joins TRBV10-2 to TRBJ2-1, with 7 bases that match TRBD2. The CDR3 DNA reads TGCGCCAGCAGTGAAGCTAGCGGAGTGAACAATGAGCAGTTCTTC. It yields the protein CASSEASGVNNEQFF.